This is a list of T cell receptor beta chains from one sample in a study of shared clonotypes between healthy human individuals. Here immunoSEQ multiplex PCR was the method, and the copy in TCRdb shows in-frame clones only, minus some. The sample shows more than 2,000,000 clones, over 85% of them seen only once. Sequencing was performed on naive CD4+ T cells sorted from blood. The source of these receptors is a man younger than 30 in good health. Each CDR3 is given with its conserved first and last residue. The order of the fields is CDR3 protein, CDR3 DNA, J gene, D gene, V gene, clone size. D genes are given only for firm matches. Size values are once, few and many counts, or a class for expanded clones, and some rows have none.

CASSFTGAGNEQFF	TGCGCCAGCAGCTTCACGGGGGCGGGCAATGAGCAGTTCTTC	TRBJ2-1	-	TRBV5-1	-
CAWSGTGDSNQPQHF	TGTGCCTGGAGTGGGACAGGGGATAGCAATCAGCCCCAGCATTTT	TRBJ1-5	TRBD1	TRBV30	-
CAWSGAGTGGGEQYF	TGTGCCTGGAGTGGGGCTGGGACAGGGGGCGGCGAGCAGTACTTC	TRBJ2-7	TRBD1	TRBV30	once
CASGLAGKDTGELFF	TGTGCTAGTGGTTTGGCAGGGAAGGACACCGGGGAGCTGTTTTTT	TRBJ2-2	-	TRBV12-5	-
CASSRTQGTSYEQYF	TGTGCCAGCAGTAGGACCCAGGGGACCTCCTACGAGCAGTACTTC	TRBJ2-7	-	TRBV28	once
CASRNGLSYNSPLHF	TGTGCCAGCAGGAACGGACTGTCCTATAATTCACCCCTCCACTTT	TRBJ1-6	-	TRBV5-4	-
CAISDGAGYGTDTQYF	TGTGCCATCAGTGACGGAGCGGGGTATGGCACAGATACGCAGTATTTT	TRBJ2-3	TRBD2	TRBV10-3	-
CASRRGSGGAVLKTQYF	TGTGCCAGCAGGAGGGGTAGCGGGGGGGCCGTTCTGAAGACCCAGTACTTC	TRBJ2-5	TRBD2	TRBV2	-
CASSHGQRNTEAFF	TGCGCCAGCAGCCACGGACAGAGGAACACTGAAGCTTTCTTT	TRBJ1-1	-	TRBV4-1	-
CASSLIQNTEAFF	TGTGCCAGCAGTTTAATCCAGAACACTGAAGCTTTCTTT	TRBJ1-1	-	TRBV28	-
CASSVTGASNEKLFF	TGTGCCAGCAGTGTCACAGGCGCTTCCAATGAAAAACTGTTTTTT	TRBJ1-4	-	TRBV25-1	-
CASSFTGTYGYTF	TGTGCCAGCAGTTTCACAGGGACCTATGGCTACACCTTC	TRBJ1-2	-	TRBV28	-
CASSRGAETEAFF	TGCGCCAGCAGCCGGGGGGCGGAAACTGAAGCTTTCTTT	TRBJ1-1	-	TRBV5-1	-
CASSFGGVGASEQYF	TGTGCCAGCAGTTTTGGAGGAGTGGGGGCCTCCGAGCAGTACTTC	TRBJ2-7	-	TRBV28	-
CASSPLGQTEAFF	TGTGCCAGCAGCCCTCTCGGGCAGACTGAAGCTTTCTTT	TRBJ1-1	-	TRBV7-2	-
CAWRDRAGQPQHF	TGTGCCTGGAGGGACAGGGCCGGCCAGCCCCAGCATTTT	TRBJ1-5	TRBD1	TRBV30	few
CASSPRGQNEQFF	TGTGCCAGCAGCCCACGGGGCCAGAATGAGCAGTTCTTC	TRBJ2-1	-	TRBV6-1	-
CASSELAGLNYGYTF	TGTGCCAGCAGTGAACTCGCAGGGCTGAACTATGGCTACACCTTC	TRBJ1-2	-	TRBV6-1	once
CASSELRGGEQYF	TGTGCCAGCAGTGAACTGCGGGGAGGAGAGCAGTACTTC	TRBJ2-7	-	TRBV6-1	-
CASSVRQGSSSPLHF	TGTGCCAGCAGTGTAAGACAGGGTTCAAGTTCACCCCTCCACTTT	TRBJ1-6	TRBD1	TRBV28	-
CASSLTQGMGGELFF	TGTGCCAGCAGCTTGACACAGGGAATGGGCGGGGAGCTGTTTTTT	TRBJ2-2	-	TRBV5-4	-
CASSIDYDRVAEQYF	TGTGCCAGTAGTATAGACTACGACAGGGTGGCCGAGCAGTACTTC	TRBJ2-7	TRBD1	TRBV19	-
CASSLTTSGMSNIQYF	TGCGCCAGCAGCTTGACGACTAGCGGGATGTCAAACATTCAGTACTTC	TRBJ2-4	TRBD2	TRBV5-1	-
CASSRPRLYVYGYTF	TGTGCCAGCAGCAGGCCGCGCCTATATGTATATGGCTACACCTTC	TRBJ1-2	-	TRBV21-1	-
CASSLAGGAPTEAFF	TGTGCCAGCAGCTTAGCGGGGGGCGCCCCCACTGAAGCTTTCTTT	TRBJ1-1	-	TRBV7-2	-
CASSPRAELMNTEAFF	TGTGCCAGCTCACCACGGGCAGAACTTATGAACACTGAAGCTTTCTTT	TRBJ1-1	-	TRBV18	-
CASSPSFGETQYF	TGTGCCAGCAGCCCCTCATTCGGGGAGACCCAGTACTTC	TRBJ2-5	-	TRBV7-2	-
CASSVGHLGGGAEYEQYF	TGTGCCAGCAGCGTAGGTCATTTGGGCGGGGGCGCGGAGTACGAGCAGTACTTC	TRBJ2-7	-	TRBV9	-
CASSLPGDLSYEQYF	TGTGCCAGCAGCCTCCCAGGGGACCTCTCCTACGAGCAGTACTTC	TRBJ2-7	-	TRBV11-2	-
CAISEMKETQYF	TGTGCCATCAGTGAGATGAAAGAGACCCAGTACTTC	TRBJ2-5	-	TRBV10-3	-
CASKVSDTAYNEQFF	TGTGCCAGCAAAGTTTCCGACACCGCCTACAATGAGCAGTTCTTC	TRBJ2-1	-	TRBV6-1	-
CASGLLTYTEAFF	TGTGCTAGTGGTTTGTTAACCTACACTGAAGCTTTCTTT	TRBJ1-1	-	TRBV12-5	-
CASSAVAGNVQYF	TGTGCCAGCTCAGCGGTAGCGGGTAACGTTCAGTACTTC	TRBJ2-4	TRBD2	TRBV18	-
CASSLAVQAQQYF	TGCGCCAGCAGCTTGGCGGTACAAGCCCAGCAGTACTTC	TRBJ2-7	-	TRBV5-1	-
CASSPWTLRTLNYGYTF	TGTGCCAGCAGCCCCTGGACACTTAGGACTCTCAACTATGGCTACACCTTC	TRBJ1-2	-	TRBV7-9	-
CASSLRFPGQGTNTGELFF	TGTGCTAGCAGCTTAAGATTTCCGGGACAGGGAACGAACACCGGGGAGCTGTTTTTT	TRBJ2-2	TRBD1	TRBV7-7	-
CASSITADPSYEQYF	TGTGCCAGTAGTATTACGGCAGACCCTAGCTACGAGCAGTACTTC	TRBJ2-7	-	TRBV19	-
CASSSGSSYEQYF	TGTGCCAGCAGCTCAGGTTCTTCCTACGAGCAGTACTTC	TRBJ2-7	-	TRBV7-2	once
CASSPTGTDNQPQHF	TGCGCCAGCAGCCCCACCGGGACCGACAATCAGCCCCAGCATTTT	TRBJ1-5	-	TRBV4-1	-
CASSPPGQGSYEQYF	TGTGCCAGCTCACCACCCGGACAGGGCTCCTACGAGCAGTACTTC	TRBJ2-7	TRBD1	TRBV18	-
CATSRGEGGLIFSDTQYF	TGTGCCACCAGCAGAGGGGAGGGGGGACTGATTTTTTCGGATACGCAGTATTTT	TRBJ2-3	-	TRBV15	-
CSVSTGVTDTQYF	TGCAGCGTTTCGACGGGGGTCACAGATACGCAGTATTTT	TRBJ2-3	-	TRBV29-1	-
CASRPGQTISETQYF	TGCGCCAGCAGGCCGGGACAGACCATTTCGGAGACCCAGTACTTC	TRBJ2-5	TRBD1	TRBV5-1	-